Sequencing of this TCR beta chain was carried out in a study of Ad26.COV2.S vaccination and SARS-CoV-2 variants. The study's findings and limits: It was reported that spike-specific CD8+ and CD4+ T cell responses were substantially broad after vaccination.

Germline CDR1 SGHVS, CDR2 FNYEAQ. With 5 bases removed from V and 8 bases from J, the gap between germline ends came to 9 bases. The CDR3 is 12 residues long. Noted treatment: 19 received Ad26.COV2.S at low or high dose, single or two shots; a few received placebo; per-sample allocation not given. The samples date from day 63 after the first vaccine or placebo injection. Some clones are missing from TCRdb's copy, which holds only in-frame ones; the method was immunoSEQ multiplex PCR. Of 400,000 to 500,000 clones in the sample, approximately 88% are singletons; the top ten hold 3.6%. In the case of this clone: What it recognizes is unknown.

This TCR derives from a person between 18 and 59 years old who received the Ad26.COV2.S COVID-19 vaccine or a placebo. The gene calls are TRBV7-6 and TRBJ1-4; no firm D call. This specimen consisted of peripheral blood, obtained in a trial of Ad26.COV2.S vaccine versus placebo. This CDR3 reads CASSPVGEKLFF. As DNA, the CDR3 is TGTGCCAGCAGCCCTGTGGGCGAAAAACTGTTTTTT.